These 27 T cell receptor beta chains were all obtained from the same sample, sequenced in a study of shared clonotypes between healthy human individuals (TCRdb year 2020). The library was built by means of the immunoSEQ multiplex PCR assay. TCRdb's version of the immuneACCESS table is confined to in-frame rearrangements and falls short of the full clone set. An unresolved V gene accounts for under half of the shortfall where checked; the remainder is of unknown origin. This sample lists about 490,000 clones; roughly 80% were detected once. The ten largest clones capture around 11% of the sample. The sequencing input was PBMCs. These receptors were obtained from a woman in her thirties or forties in good health. Some clones in this sample may be carry-over from other donors' samples.

The table lists this clone with many counts. The chain employs TRBV6-6 and TRBJ2-7; perhaps TRBD2 as D (5 bases). The CDR3 has 15 residues. Trimming shortened V by 6 bases and J by 1 base, and 16 bases separated the two germline ends. Germline loops: CDR1 MNHNY, CDR2 SVGAGI (reference sequence). CDR3 sequence: CASSVSTDSSYEQYF. CDR3 nucleotide sequence: TGTGCCAGCAGCGTCTCTACGGACTCATCCTACGAGCAGTACTTC.

The chain is built from TRBV14 and TRBJ1-1, with TRBD1 identical over 8 bases. V trimming: 3 bases; J trimming: 0 bases; junction bases outside the gene matches: 12. The CDR3 contains 18 residues. Germline V lookup: CDR1 SGHDN, CDR2 FVKESK. CDR3 DNA sequence: TGTGCCAGCAGCCAGTTTTTCGGGACAGGAAAAATGAACACTGAAGCTTTCTTT. It is translated as CASSQFFGTGKMNTEAFF.

This sequence joins TRBV5-1 and TRBJ2-3; TRBD2 matches at 9 bases. CDR3 length: 16 residues. Germline CDR1 reads SGHRS; CDR2 reads YFSETQ. Unmatched junction bases numbered 7, after V lost 4 bases and J lost 1 base. The CDR3: CASSPRIAGGTDTQYF. DNA for the CDR3: TGCGCCAGCAGCCCCCGGATAGCGGGAGGCACAGATACGCAGTATTTT.

The chain combines TRBV28 with TRBJ2-7; 7 nucleotides line up with TRBD2. Germline V gene lookup returns CDR1 MDHEN and CDR2 SYDVKM. V lost 4 bases, J lost 1 base, and 7 bases stayed unmatched. CDR3 length equals 15 residues. The CDR3 loop reads CASSSPRGTSYEQYF. CDR3 DNA: TGTGCCAGCAGTTCTCCGCGGGGGACTTCCTACGAGCAGTACTTC.

This clone was counted a single time. The CDR3 bases are TGTGCCAGCAGCCTCTACACAGATACGCAGTATTTT. Amino acid sequence: CASSLYTDTQYF. The chain uses TRBV4-2 and TRBJ2-3; the D is unclear. CDR1 is LGHNA and CDR2 is YNFKEQ in the germline V gene. V was clipped by 4 bases and J by 2 bases, with 4 bases between them. The CDR3 length is 12 residues.

V gene TRBV4-2 combines with J gene TRBJ1-2; a weak D match, TRBD1 (6 bases). Per germline, CDR1 LGHNA and CDR2 YNFKEQ. The CDR3 extends over 14 amino acids. Trimming removed 6 bases at V and 3 bases at J, with 14 bases between. The CDR3 loop reads CASRPRGIDYGYTF. CDR3 nucleotide sequence: TGTGCCAGCAGGCCCAGGGGAATAGACTATGGCTACACCTTC.

In its sample, this clone was seen once. This probably arose from a read error, given a far larger clone one base away. J is TRBJ2-1 and V is TRBV6-4, with TRBD2 matching over 9 bases. There are 15 residues in the CDR3. The V gene end was trimmed by 3 bases and the J gene end by 6 bases; junction bases not matched to a gene: 6. Germline-derived CDR1 and CDR2 are MRHNA and SNTAGT. In DNA, the CDR3 is TGTGCCAGCAGTGAGAGACTAGCGGATATCAATGAGCAGTTCTTC. Translating it yields CASSERLADINEQFF.

This clone showed up just a few times. The CDR3 protein is CASSFNGPSTNEKLFF. CDR3 DNA: TGTGCCAGCAGCTTTAATGGTCCTTCAACTAATGAAAAACTGTTTTTT. This chain connects TRBV7-2 to TRBJ1-4; D call uncertain. The germline V gene encodes CDR1 SGHTA and CDR2 FQGNSA. The CDR3 spans 16 residues. The V end lost 3 bases, the J end lost 0 bases, and 11 bases lay between the germline ends.

About this clone: A far larger clone is a single base away, which makes a read error likely. Other DNA sequences from this sample encode an identical CDR3 as well. The CDR3 coding sequence is TGTGCCAGCAGTTTTGCAGGGGATCAGCCCCAGCATTTT. Its protein is CASSFAGDQPQHF. The chain couples TRBV2 to TRBJ1-5; TRBD1 might be the D (6 bases). Trimming removed 5 bases from V and 5 bases from J, with 10 bases in between. This CDR3 is built from 13 residues. Germline values: CDR1 SNHLY, CDR2 FYNNEI.

In its sample, this clone was seen a few times. The genes are TRBV25-1 and TRBJ1-1; 10 bases map to TRBD1. Germline V CDR1 and CDR2: MGHDK, SYGVNS. V was pared by 4 bases and J by 8 bases, with 10 bases of the junction left unmatched. There are 15 residues in the CDR3. DNA of the CDR3: TGTGCCAGCAGTGGAGCCGGGACAGGGGCTACCGAAGCTTTCTTT. Amino acid sequence: CASSGAGTGATEAFF.

The CDR3 DNA is TGCGCCAGCAGCCAAGCCTGGCAAGAGACCCAGTACTTC. It translates to CASSQAWQETQYF. The chain uses TRBV4-3 and TRBJ2-5, with no clear D. The CDR3 loop spans 13 amino acids. Deletions cut 1 base from V and 2 bases from J, with 5 bases between. Germline CDR1 is LGHNA and CDR2 is YSLEER.

This chain uses TRBV28 with TRBJ2-1; D gene unclear. Germline CDR1 reads MDHEN; CDR2 reads SYDVKM. The V end was cut by 8 bases, the J end by 7 bases, with 15 bases between. This CDR3 is 13 amino acids long. The CDR3 DNA follows: TGTGCCAGCGTCCGCTCCACGGGTAATGAGCAGTTCTTC. Translating it yields CASVRSTGNEQFF. The full variable domain, in which reference TRBV28 and TRBJ2-1 provide the parts outside the CDR3, is DVKVTQSSRYLVKRTGEKVFLECVQDMDHENMFWYRQDPGLGLRLIYFSYDVKMKEKGDIPEGYSVSREKKERFSLILESASTNQTSMYLCASVRSTGNEQFFGPGTRLTVL.

For this clone: Germline is not matched at one junction end, which may reflect a read error. The chain recombines TRBV18 with TRBJ2-2, with TRBD2 as a possible D gene (5 bases). Germline lookup yields CDR1 KGHSH and CDR2 LQKENI. The CDR3 length is 14 residues. The CDR3 protein is CASSEGRRTGELLF. Here the CDR3 DNA reads TGTGCCAGCTCGGAAGGACGGCGCACCGGGGAGCTGCTTTTT. Together with reference TRBV18 and TRBJ2-2, the CDR3 gives the full variable domain: NAGVMQNPRHLVRRRGQEARLRCSPMKGHSHVYWYRQLPEEGLKFMVYLQKENIIDESGMPKERFSAEFPKEGPSILRIQQVVRGDSAAYFCASSEGRRTGELLFGEGSRLTVL.

The rearrangement links TRBV6-1 to TRBJ2-1; 13 positions match TRBD2. Germline CDR1 is MNHNS and CDR2 is SASEGT. The CDR3 spans 15 residues. V was pared by 3 bases and J by 15 bases, with 11 bases of the junction left unmatched. The CDR3 bases are TGTGCCAGCAGTGATTGGACTAGCGGGAGCGAGGTGCGGTTCTTC. Amino acid sequence: CASSDWTSGSEVRFF.

The chain combines TRBV5-4 with TRBJ1-2; TRBD1 agrees at 10 bases. CDR1 SGHNT and CDR2 YYREEE come from the germline V gene (reference sequence). V gave up 2 bases and J gave up 5 bases; unmatched junction bases: 3. CDR3 length: 14 amino acids. CDR3 residues: CASSLGQGEYGYTF. The CDR3 region has the DNA TGTGCCAGCAGCTTAGGACAGGGGGAATATGGCTACACCTTC.

The chain links TRBV18 to TRBJ2-7; D perhaps matches TRBD1 (6 bases). Trimming took off 3 bases at V and 6 bases at J, with 18 bases between the two ends. Germline V gene data show CDR1 as KGHSH and CDR2 as LQKENI. The CDR3 loop spans 15 amino acids. This CDR3 is CASSPVRQGIAEQYF. CDR3 nucleotides: TGTGCCAGCTCACCCGTAAGGCAGGGGATCGCCGAGCAGTACTTC.

The chain couples TRBV18 to TRBJ2-3; D gene uncertain. Trimming pared 2 bases from V and 0 bases from J, leaving 9 bases between. Germline lookup yields CDR1 KGHSH and CDR2 LQKENI. The CDR3 contains 15 residues. CDR3 sequence reads: CASSPGFASTDTQYF. Here the CDR3 DNA reads TGTGCCAGCTCACCAGGTTTCGCCAGCACAGATACGCAGTATTTT.

The gene calls are TRBV5-1 and TRBJ1-3; possibly TRBD1 for D (6 bases). Trimming took 4 bases from V and 4 from J, leaving 12 bases between them. CDR1 is SGHRS and CDR2 is YFSETQ in the germline V gene. The CDR3 sequence is 14 residues long. CDR3 amino acids: CASSPGGPGNTIYF. In nucleotides, the CDR3 is TGCGCCAGCAGCCCGGGGGGGCCGGGAAACACCATATATTTT.

The chain is built from TRBV29-1 and TRBJ2-5; 15 bases are shared with TRBD2. The V gene end was trimmed by 5 bases and the J gene end by 5 bases; junction bases not matched to a gene: 6. There are 15 residues in the CDR3. Germline lookup yields CDR1 SQVTM and CDR2 ANQGSEA. CDR3 sequence (DNA): TGCAGCGTTAGGAGAGGGACTAGCGGGAGGGAGACCCAGTACTTC. Protein product: CSVRRGTSGRETQYF.

The genes are TRBV7-2 and TRBJ2-1, with 12 positions matching TRBD2. The ends lost 5 bases at V and 3 bases at J; junction bases unmatched: 5. CDR3 length: 16 residues. Germline loops: CDR1 SGHTA, CDR2 FQGNSA. The CDR3 coding sequence is TGTGCCAGCAGCCTCTCGACTAGCGGGAGCTACAATGAGCAGTTCTTC. It yields the protein CASSLSTSGSYNEQFF.

On this clone itself: This may be a read error: a much more frequent sequence differs by one nucleotide. The chain carries TRBV11-2 and TRBJ2-2; D unresolved. The CDR3 runs 13 residues. The V gene lost 3 bases and the J gene lost 0 bases, with 2 bases spanning the gap. Germline V gene lookup returns CDR1 SGHAT and CDR2 FQNNGV. CDR3 residues: CASSLPNTGELFF. As DNA, the CDR3 is TGTGCCAGCAGCTTGCCGAACACCGGGGAGCTGTTTTTT.

The J gene is TRBJ2-3, the V gene TRBV19, with 7 bases identical to TRBD1. The CDR3 is made up of 15 amino acids. V dropped 7 bases and J dropped 3; count of bases not matched to a gene: 10. Germline-derived CDR1 and CDR2 are LNHDA and SQIVND (reference sequence). In nucleotides, the CDR3 is TGTGCCAGTACCCTTCGACAGGGTCTAACAGATACGCAGTATTTT. Translated: CASTLRQGLTDTQYF.

The chain has TRBV19 and TRBJ2-3, with D perhaps assigned TRBD1 or TRBD2 (6 bases each). Germline loops: CDR1 LNHDA, CDR2 SQIVND (reference sequence). The CDR3 runs to 14 residues. V was shortened by 4 bases and J by 6 bases, with 14 bases between the two germline ends. DNA for the CDR3: TGTGCCAGTAGTACGGGGGCCAATGTCGATACGCAGTATTTT. Translation: CASSTGANVDTQYF.

The chain joins TRBV18 to TRBJ2-2; 7 nucleotides agree with TRBD2. V was clipped by 0 bases and J by 2 bases; unmatched bases: 6. Germline V gives CDR1 KGHSH, CDR2 LQKENI. The CDR3 consists of 17 residues. The CDR3 DNA reads as TGTGCCAGCTCACCACCGAAGGTAGCGGGTAACACCGGGGAGCTGTTTTTT. Translating gives CASSPPKVAGNTGELFF.

The chain combines TRBV7-9 with TRBJ2-4, with 8 nucleotides matching TRBD1. J gave up 8 bases and V 5 bases, and 5 bases lay outside the gene matches. CDR1 and CDR2 (germline): SEHNR, FQNEAQ (reference sequence). The CDR3 length is 13 residues. CDR3: CASSLTGADIQYF. The CDR3, as DNA: TGTGCCAGCAGCCTGACAGGGGCAGACATTCAGTACTTC.

V gene TRBV6-5 combines with J gene TRBJ1-3, with a weak D call TRBD1 (6 bases). CDR1 and CDR2 (germline): MNHEY, SVGAGI. The V gene lost 2 bases and the J gene lost 2 bases, with 10 bases spanning the gap. The CDR3 covers 15 residues. The CDR3 sequence is CASSYDTGPGNTIYF. The CDR3 DNA is TGTGCCAGCAGTTACGACACAGGGCCTGGAAACACCATATATTTT.

The chain combines TRBV15 with TRBJ2-4; D not certain. The CDR3 has 13 residues. V lost 7 bases and J 1 base, leaving 8 bases between the germline ends. The V gene's germline CDR1 is LNHNV and CDR2 YYDKDF (reference sequence). Here the CDR3 DNA reads TGTGCCACCAAAGATTTGGCCAAAAACATTCAGTACTTC. This sequence encodes CATKDLAKNIQYF.